What follows describes a single T cell receptor (beta chain). Its antigen has not been determined. Per-nucleotide qualities are absent, and no much larger clonotype sits a single base away. The instrument was an Illumina HiSeq 1500. Starting from the raw public reads, TCRdb applied fastp trimming at Q25, assembled clones with MiXCR and retained in-frame beta chains. Each entry is one CDR3 protein sequence, shown with its most common DNA and genes. This sample is represented by 250,000 to 350,000 distinct CDR3 sequences; over 20% of them were singletons. The ten biggest clones cover more than 11% of the sample. The data originate from a study of T cell repertoires in cytomegalovirus infection (dated by TCRdb to between 2018 and 2021). A note on the overall study: The HLA type of each donor mattered for the analysis, because public TCR beta signatures pointed to carriage of CMV infection along with the matching HLA type. Results and caveats for the whole study, not just this receptor: The ex vivo response was dominated by HLA-C-restricted CMV-specific TCR beta clonotypes, and the single most frequent clonotype in two of eight donors was supplied by these HLA-C-restricted clonotypes. Carriers of CMV infection plus the relevant HLA type were discriminated by the cumulative frequency of public TCR beta family members in the study cohort and in an independent approximately 350-donor cohort.

Looking up the germline V gene yields CDR1 SGHNT and CDR2 YENEEA. From the cysteine up to the phenylalanine, the CDR3 has a length of 15 residues. The CDR3 DNA has 45 bases and is translated from base 1. A distance of 11 bases separates the germline ends of V and J, which lose 5 bases and 0 bases respectively. The chain couples TRBV11-3 to TRBJ1-3; perhaps TRBD1 is the D gene, with 5 bases matching. The specimen was PBMCs. The receptor was derived from a human donor in good health (CMV status not recorded). Some clones in this sample may be carry-over from other donors' samples. Read as DNA, the sequence is TGTGCCAGCAGCATCGGGGCTGACTCTGGAAACACCATATATTTT. It translates as CASSIGADSGNTIYF.